This T cell receptor beta chain was documented in a study of T cell repertoires in cytomegalovirus infection. Study results and caveats: Predominance within the ex vivo response was attributable to HLA-C-restricted CMV-specific TCR beta clonotypes. People with CMV and the relevant HLA were identified by cumulative public TCR beta family frequency.

TCRdb re-derived calls from the reads in MiXCR, one entry per CDR3 protein. The sample records about 180,000 distinct CDR3 sequences, under 15% being singletons. In the case of this clonotype: What it binds is not known.

This sequence was found in a human donor in good health (CMV status not recorded). Some clones in this sample may be carry-over from other donors' samples. Input material: PBMCs.

The DNA for the CDR3 is TGTGCCAGCATCGGGACAGCGTCCTACGAGCAGTACTTC. It is translated as CASIGTASYEQYF. The rearrangement links TRBV6-5 to TRBJ2-7, with 7 bases fitting TRBD1. CDR1 and CDR2 (germline): MNHEY, SVGAGI. This CDR3 region has 13 residues. V gave up 7 bases and J gave up 1 base; unmatched junction bases: 4.